A single sample is the source of the 31 T cell receptor beta chains below, sequenced in a study of blood T cell repertoires in COVID-19. The assay was immunoSEQ multiplex PCR, and TCRdb's table has in-frame clones only and misses some. The data hold over 200,000 clones, with 83% observed a single time. The sample comprised peripheral blood. The receptors derive from a man older than 75 with acute or convalescent COVID-19.

The chain combines TRBV5-4 with TRBJ2-3; D possibly corresponds to TRBD1 (6 bases). The CDR3 loop spans 16 amino acids. Trimming shortened V by 0 bases and J by 3 bases, and 14 bases separated the two germline ends. Germline CDR1 SGHNT, CDR2 YYREEE (reference sequence). The chain's CDR3 is CASSLAQGKGTDTQYF. CDR3 DNA sequence: TGTGCCAGCAGCTTGGCACAGGGAAAAGGGACAGATACGCAGTATTTT. Drawing the rest from reference TRBV5-4 and TRBJ2-3, the complete variable domain is ETGVTQSPTHLIKTRGQQVTLRCSSQSGHNTVSWYQQALGQGPQFIFQYYREEENGRGNFPPRFSGLQFPNYSSELNVNALELDDSALYLCASSLAQGKGTDTQYFGPGTRLTVL.

V is TRBV20-1 and J is TRBJ2-1, with 7 bases identical to TRBD2. V lost 3 bases and J lost 7; bases outside the gene matches: 9. The CDR3 has 14 residues. Germline loops: CDR1 DFQATT, CDR2 SNEGSKA (reference sequence). For the CDR3, the DNA is TGCAGTGCTAGTTTTGGACTAGATGCGAATGAGCAGTTCTTC. Its translation is CSASFGLDANEQFF.

This chain connects TRBV3-1 (or the pseudogene TRBV3-2) to TRBJ2-3; 9 bases fit TRBD2. The CDR3 totals 16 residues. Trimming at V came to 4 bases and at J to 6 bases, leaving 11 bases not matched to a gene. Per germline, CDR1 LGHDT and CDR2 YNNKEL (reference sequence). Written as DNA, the CDR3 is TGTGCCAGCAGCCCTAAGGGACTAGCCTCGTGGGATACGCAGTATTTT. It codes for CASSPKGLASWDTQYF.

The chain recombines TRBV18 with TRBJ1-2; TRBD1 is a possible D gene (5 bases). Trimming took 2 bases from V and 8 from J, leaving 12 bases between them. The germline gives CDR1 KGHSH, CDR2 LQKENI. The CDR3 extends over 13 amino acids. This CDR3 reads CASSPIAGQGYTF. The DNA for the CDR3 is TGTGCCAGCTCACCAATTGCAGGGCAAGGCTACACCTTC.

The gene calls are TRBV30 and TRBJ1-1; the match to TRBD1 covers 12 bases. Trimming took 0 bases from V and 4 from J; bases not matched to a gene: 9. Germline V lookup: CDR1 GTSNPN, CDR2 SVGIG (reference sequence). This CDR3 is built from 17 residues. CDR3 sequence reads: CAWSVEWGQGAVTEAFF. The DNA of the CDR3 is TGTGCCTGGAGTGTAGAATGGGGACAGGGGGCAGTCACTGAAGCTTTCTTT.

This chain uses TRBV6-5 with TRBJ1-2, with D perhaps TRBD1 (6 bases). Germline V gives CDR1 MNHEY, CDR2 SVGAGI. The germline V and J ends were trimmed by 4 bases and 3 bases, with 15 bases remaining between them. CDR3 length equals 15 residues. The CDR3 here is CASSSWGGPDYGYTF. For the CDR3, the DNA is TGTGCCAGCAGTTCGTGGGGGGGGCCGGACTATGGCTACACCTTC.

This chain links TRBV24-1 with TRBJ2-1; 7 bases are shared with TRBD1. V dropped 10 bases and J dropped 3; count of bases not matched to a gene: 11. The CDR3 runs 15 residues. Germline CDR1 reads KGHDR; CDR2 reads SFDVKD. The CDR3 DNA sequence: TGTGCCACTTCTAAGGGACAGAAAGACTACAATGAGCAGTTCTTC. This gives the protein CATSKGQKDYNEQFF.

V usage is TRBV30 and J usage is TRBJ2-7; 11 bases map to TRBD2. This CDR3 is built from 15 residues. J gave up 3 bases and V 1 base, and 5 bases lay outside the gene matches. CDR1 GTSNPN and CDR2 SVGIG come from the germline V gene (reference sequence). The CDR3 DNA is TGTGCCTGGAGTGACCCGCTAGCGGGGGGCTACGAGCAGTACTTC. Its protein product is CAWSDPLAGGYEQYF.

The rearrangement links TRBV28 to TRBJ1-2; TRBD1 matches at 10 bases. The CDR3 is made up of 15 amino acids. V shed 5 bases and J 7 bases; nucleotides not matched to a gene: 10. Germline lookup yields CDR1 MDHEN and CDR2 SYDVKM. DNA for the CDR3: TGTGCCAGCAGTACCACCGGGACAGGGGTCGGTGGCTACACCTTC. This encodes CASSTTGTGVGGYTF.

V and J are TRBV6-5 and TRBJ2-5; D may be TRBD2 (5 bases). Trimming removed 6 bases at V and 2 bases at J, with 10 bases between. The CDR3 contains 13 residues. Germline V CDR1 and CDR2: MNHEY, SVGAGI. The CDR3 reads CASSPGWQETQYF. Written as DNA, the CDR3 is TGTGCCAGCAGCCCGGGGTGGCAAGAGACCCAGTACTTC.

This clone was seen only once. This chain links TRBV10-1 with TRBJ1-5; D is ambiguous. The CDR3 is 13 amino acids. Germline V lookup: CDR1 WNHNN, CDR2 SYGVQD (reference sequence). V was clipped by 3 bases and J by 4 bases, with 7 bases between them. As DNA, the CDR3 is TGCGCCAGCAGTGATGGGCAGAATCAGCCCCAGCATTTT. This translates into CASSDGQNQPQHF.

The chain has TRBV2 and TRBJ2-7; 10 bases are a match to TRBD2. There are 13 residues in the CDR3. Unmatched junction bases numbered 2, after V lost 6 bases and J lost 3 bases. Germline assignment: CDR1 SNHLY and CDR2 FYNNEI. CDR3 DNA sequence: TGTGCCAGCAGGCTAGCGGGAGTCTACGAGCAGTACTTC. Translation: CASRLAGVYEQYF.

The chain combines TRBV5-1 with TRBJ2-1; maybe TRBD1 (5 bases). V was shortened by 0 bases and J by 0 bases, with 10 bases between the two germline ends. There are 16 residues in the CDR3. CDR1 is SGHRS and CDR2 is YFSETQ in the germline V gene. CDR3 residues: CASSLVQASSYNEQFF. CDR3 DNA: TGCGCCAGCAGCTTGGTACAGGCCAGCTCCTACAATGAGCAGTTCTTC.

The chain recombines TRBV6-1 with TRBJ2-1; D is perhaps TRBD2 (6 bases). This CDR3 is built from 14 residues. Germline CDR1 reads MNHNS; CDR2 reads SASEGT. V lost 2 bases and J lost 4, with 9 bases in between. The CDR3 reads CASSEFAGYNEQFF. The CDR3 nucleotides are TGTGCCAGCAGTGAATTTGCGGGATACAATGAGCAGTTCTTC.

This chain joins TRBV19 and TRBJ1-3, with 7 bases matching TRBD1. V shed 3 bases and J 4 bases; nucleotides not matched to a gene: 6. CDR1 LNHDA and CDR2 SQIVND come from the germline V gene (reference sequence). This CDR3 contains 15 residues. This CDR3 reads CASSIGTGVGNTIYF. In nucleotides, the CDR3 is TGTGCCAGTAGTATCGGAACAGGGGTAGGAAACACCATATATTTT.

V and J are TRBV5-6 and TRBJ2-2, with D unresolved. The CDR3 covers 13 residues. V was cut by 1 base and J by 6 bases, with 7 bases left in between. CDR1 and CDR2 (germline): SGHDT, YYEEEE. The CDR3 sequence: CASSLRGSGELFF. Written as DNA, the CDR3 is TGTGCCAGCAGCTTGAGAGGATCCGGGGAGCTGTTTTTT.

The table lists this clone with a few counts. V and J are TRBV2 and TRBJ2-7; 8 bases agree with TRBD1. After removal of 3 bases from V and 5 bases from J, the junction contained 9 bases not matched to a gene. CDR3 length: 15 residues. The germline gives CDR1 SNHLY, CDR2 FYNNEI. CDR3 coding DNA: TGTGCCAGCAGTGAGTTGCAGGGGGCAGGCCACGAGCAGTACTTC. Its translation is CASSELQGAGHEQYF.

The gene calls are TRBV9 and TRBJ1-6, with D unresolved. The CDR3 spans 15 residues. The germline gives CDR1 SGDLS, CDR2 YYNGEE. V was shortened by 4 bases and J by 7 bases, with 15 bases between the two germline ends. This CDR3 is CASSPSRGLNSPLHF. DNA of the CDR3: TGTGCCAGCAGCCCGAGCCGCGGGTTGAATTCACCCCTCCACTTT.

The rearrangement uses TRBV5-4 and TRBJ2-3, with TRBD2 matching over 13 bases. V lost 4 bases, J lost 3 bases, and 8 bases stayed unmatched. This CDR3 has 17 amino acids. Germline CDR1 and CDR2: SGHNT and YYREEE (reference sequence). The CDR3 nucleotides are TGTGCCAGCAGCGCACGGACTAGCGGGGGTCGTACAGATACGCAGTATTTT. It encodes CASSARTSGGRTDTQYF. The full variable domain, in which reference TRBV5-4 and TRBJ2-3 provide the parts outside the CDR3, is ETGVTQSPTHLIKTRGQQVTLRCSSQSGHNTVSWYQQALGQGPQFIFQYYREEENGRGNFPPRFSGLQFPNYSSELNVNALELDDSALYLCASSARTSGGRTDTQYFGPGTRLTVL.

The chain employs TRBV6-5 and TRBJ1-4; 9 bases line up with TRBD1. CDR1 is MNHEY, CDR2 SVGAGI, per germline. Trimming took 7 bases from V and 3 from J; bases not matched to a gene: 3. This CDR3 region has 14 residues. In DNA, the CDR3 is TGTGCCAGCAATCGACAGGGGGCTAATGAAAAACTGTTTTTT. Its translation is CASNRQGANEKLFF.

The count of this clone is one. The chain has TRBV12-3 or TRBV12-4 and TRBJ1-2; maybe TRBD1 (6 bases). There are 12 residues in the CDR3. The V end was cut by 5 bases, the J end by 8 bases, with 12 bases between. CDR3 sequence (DNA): TGTGCCAGCAGTAGACAGGCTTTAGGCTACACCTTC. Encoded protein: CASSRQALGYTF.

The sample holds a few counts of this clone. The rearrangement joins TRBV6-5 to TRBJ2-5; 14 bases agree with TRBD2. The V gene's germline CDR1 is MNHEY and CDR2 SVGAGI. Unmatched junction bases numbered 2, after V lost 4 bases and J lost 1 base. This CDR3 has 16 amino acids. The CDR3, as DNA: TGTGCCAGCAGTTTCGGACTAGCGGGGGGCCAAGAGACCCAGTACTTC. This codes for CASSFGLAGGQETQYF.

The chain carries TRBV5-5 and TRBJ2-2; 7 bases agree with TRBD2. J lost 4 bases, V lost 4 bases, and 7 bases had no gene match. CDR1 SGHKS and CDR2 YYEKEE come from the germline V gene (reference sequence). The CDR3 consists of 15 residues. CDR3 residues: CASSTREGGTGELFF. The CDR3 DNA reads as TGTGCCAGCAGCACCAGGGAGGGCGGCACCGGGGAGCTGTTTTTT.

The gene calls are TRBV5-1 and TRBJ1-1; D is perhaps TRBD1 (5 bases). Germline assignment: CDR1 SGHRS and CDR2 YFSETQ. V was trimmed by 3 bases and J by 7 bases, leaving 16 bases between them. CDR3 length: 14 residues. The CDR3 loop is CASSSGGDTDEAFF. CDR3 sequence (DNA): TGCGCCAGCAGCTCGGGGGGAGATACAGATGAAGCTTTCTTT.

The chain links TRBV5-4 to TRBJ2-7; a weak D match, TRBD1 (7 bases). Trimming pared 1 base from V and 6 bases from J, leaving 17 bases between. In germline, CDR1 is SGHNT, CDR2 YYREEE (reference sequence). This CDR3 is built from 15 residues. CDR3 sequence: CASSLQGPGGSEQYF. The CDR3 coding sequence is TGTGCCAGCAGCTTGCAGGGCCCAGGGGGGTCCGAGCAGTACTTC. Using reference TRBV5-4 and TRBJ2-7 for the parts outside the CDR3, the full variable domain is ETGVTQSPTHLIKTRGQQVTLRCSSQSGHNTVSWYQQALGQGPQFIFQYYREEENGRGNFPPRFSGLQFPNYSSELNVNALELDDSALYLCASSLQGPGGSEQYFGPGTRLTVT.

The chain couples TRBV5-1 to TRBJ2-2; maybe TRBD1 (5 bases). Germline values: CDR1 SGHRS, CDR2 YFSETQ. V lost 1 base to trimming and J lost 3 bases, with 10 bases between them. The CDR3 sequence is 15 residues long. Here the CDR3 reads CASSLYRGDTGELFF. The CDR3 bases are TGCGCCAGCAGCTTGTATAGGGGCGACACCGGGGAGCTGTTTTTT.

The chain has TRBV3-1 (or the pseudogene TRBV3-2) and TRBJ2-7, with 7 positions matching TRBD1. V dropped 4 bases and J dropped 4; count of bases not matched to a gene: 10. Germline V lookup: CDR1 LGHDT, CDR2 YNNKEL (reference sequence). The CDR3 runs 15 residues. CDR3 bases: TGTGCCAGCAGCCGCGAGACAGGGCTGGGGTACGAGCAGTACTTC. Protein sequence: CASSRETGLGYEQYF.

This clone was found a few times. The rearrangement links TRBV30 to TRBJ1-1; 7 nucleotides line up with TRBD1. In germline, CDR1 is GTSNPN, CDR2 SVGIG (reference sequence). The CDR3 extends over 13 amino acids. The V gene end was trimmed by 4 bases and the J gene end by 3 bases; junction bases not matched to a gene: 5. The chain's CDR3 is CAWKNRGDTEAFF. Written as DNA, the CDR3 is TGTGCCTGGAAAAACAGGGGCGACACTGAAGCTTTCTTT.

V usage is TRBV19 and J usage is TRBJ2-1; 11 bases fit TRBD2. Germline CDR1 LNHDA, CDR2 SQIVND (reference sequence). V lost 6 bases, J lost 5 bases, and 9 bases stayed unmatched. CDR3 length: 16 amino acids. CDR3 coding DNA: TGTGCCAGTAGCGACGTAGGACTAGCGGGTAACAATGAGCAGTTCTTC. Its protein product is CASSDVGLAGNNEQFF.

The rearrangement uses TRBV27 and TRBJ2-7; the match to TRBD1 covers 8 bases. The germline V gene has CDR1 MNHEY and CDR2 SMNVEV (reference sequence). This CDR3 has 19 amino acids. J gave up 7 bases and V 5 bases, and 25 bases lay outside the gene matches. The CDR3 DNA sequence: TGTGCCAGCAGTAACCAGATAGCCACCTGGGGCAGGGGGCGAGGGGAGCAGTACTTC. Translating gives CASSNQIATWGRGRGEQYF.

This clone was counted a single time. Here the CDR3 reads CSASKRDGGNTIYF. In DNA, the CDR3 is TGCAGTGCTAGTAAGCGGGACGGCGGAAACACCATATATTTT. This chain connects TRBV20-1 to TRBJ1-3; D may be TRBD1 (5 bases). This CDR3 has 14 residues. V was cut by 3 bases and J by 4 bases, with 13 bases left in between. Germline V CDR1 and CDR2: DFQATT, SNEGSKA (reference sequence).